What follows is one T cell receptor (beta chain) and its context. Its antigen remains unknown. The same CDR3 is also encoded by other DNA sequences in this sample. Expressed TCRB transcripts were sequenced, since all the RNA that had been isolated was reverse transcribed. Clones were read by immunoSEQ multiplex PCR, and TCRdb kept only the in-frame ones, dropping some. The sample lists some 220,000 clones; 11% were seen once. These data belong to a study of beta chain features in type 1 diabetes. Overall study results and limits: cDNA-based sequencing might over-represent cells highly expressing TCR.

The V gene lost 2 bases and the J gene lost 1 base, with 10 bases spanning the gap. Germline V lookup: CDR1 SGDLS, CDR2 YYNGEE. CDR3 length: 15 residues. The specimen sequenced was central memory CD4+ T cells from blood. The V call is TRBV9, the J call TRBJ2-1; tentative D call: TRBD2 (6 bases). The receptor comes from a man younger than 30 in good health. The CDR3 nucleotides read TGTGCCAGCAGCGTTGAGGCGGGATCCTACAATGAGCAGTTCTTC. Its translation is CASSVEAGSYNEQFF.